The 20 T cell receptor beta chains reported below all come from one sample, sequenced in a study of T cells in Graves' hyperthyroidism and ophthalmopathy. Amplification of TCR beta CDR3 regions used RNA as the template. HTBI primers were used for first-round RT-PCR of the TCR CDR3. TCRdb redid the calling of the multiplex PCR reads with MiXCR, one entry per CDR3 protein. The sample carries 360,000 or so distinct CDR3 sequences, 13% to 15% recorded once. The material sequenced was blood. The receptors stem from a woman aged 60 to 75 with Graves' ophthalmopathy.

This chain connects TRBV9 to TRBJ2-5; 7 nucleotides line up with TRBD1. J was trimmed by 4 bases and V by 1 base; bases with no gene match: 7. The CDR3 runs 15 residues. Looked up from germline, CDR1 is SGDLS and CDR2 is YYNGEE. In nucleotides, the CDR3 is TGTGCCAGCAGCGTATCCCCGACAGGGCGAGAGACCCAGTACTTC. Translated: CASSVSPTGRETQYF.

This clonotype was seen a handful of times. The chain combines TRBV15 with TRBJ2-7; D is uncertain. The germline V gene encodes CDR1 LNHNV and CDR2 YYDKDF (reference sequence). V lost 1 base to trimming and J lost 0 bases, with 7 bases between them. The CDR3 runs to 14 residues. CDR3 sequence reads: CATSRGGTSYEQYF. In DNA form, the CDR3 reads TGTGCCACCAGCAGAGGTGGAACCTCCTACGAGCAGTACTTC.

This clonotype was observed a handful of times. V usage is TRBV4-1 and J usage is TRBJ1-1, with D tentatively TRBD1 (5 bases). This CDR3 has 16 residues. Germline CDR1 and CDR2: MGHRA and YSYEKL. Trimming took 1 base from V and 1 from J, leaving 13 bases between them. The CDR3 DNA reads TGCGCCAGCAGCCAAGTACCCAGGGACGGGAACACTGAAGCTTTCTTT. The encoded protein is CASSQVPRDGNTEAFF.

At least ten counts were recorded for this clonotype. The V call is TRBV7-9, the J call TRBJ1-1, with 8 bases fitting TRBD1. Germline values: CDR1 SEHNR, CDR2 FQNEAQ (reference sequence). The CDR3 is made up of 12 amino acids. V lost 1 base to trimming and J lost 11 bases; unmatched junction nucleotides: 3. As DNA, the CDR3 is TGTGCCAGCAGCTTAGACAGGGGGGACGCTTTCTTT. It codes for CASSLDRGDAFF.

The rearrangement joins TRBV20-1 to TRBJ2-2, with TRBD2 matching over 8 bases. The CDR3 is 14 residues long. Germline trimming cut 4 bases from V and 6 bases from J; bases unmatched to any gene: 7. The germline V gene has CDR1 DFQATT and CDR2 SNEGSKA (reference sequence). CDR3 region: CSATAGGWSGELFF. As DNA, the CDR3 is TGCAGTGCTACGGCGGGAGGTTGGTCCGGGGAGCTGTTTTTT.

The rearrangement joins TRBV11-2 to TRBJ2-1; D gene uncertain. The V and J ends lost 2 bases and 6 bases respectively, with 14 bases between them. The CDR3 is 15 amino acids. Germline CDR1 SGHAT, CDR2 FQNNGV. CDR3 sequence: CASSLSIAACNEQFF. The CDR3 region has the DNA TGTGCCAGCAGCTTAAGCATAGCTGCATGCAATGAGCAGTTCTTC.

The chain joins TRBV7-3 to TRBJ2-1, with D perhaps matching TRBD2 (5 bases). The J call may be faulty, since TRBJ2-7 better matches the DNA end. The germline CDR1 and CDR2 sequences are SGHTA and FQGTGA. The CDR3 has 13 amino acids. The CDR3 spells CASSAGGGNEQYF. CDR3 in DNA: TGTGCCAGCAGCGCCGGAGGAGGCAATGAGCAGTACTTC.

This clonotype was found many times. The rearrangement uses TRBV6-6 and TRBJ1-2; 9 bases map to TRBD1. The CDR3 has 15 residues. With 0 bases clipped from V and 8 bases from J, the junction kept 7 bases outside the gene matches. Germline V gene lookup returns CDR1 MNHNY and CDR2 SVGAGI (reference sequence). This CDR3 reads CASSYSGQGTSGYTF. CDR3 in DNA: TGTGCCAGCAGTTACTCAGGACAGGGGACTAGCGGCTACACCTTC.

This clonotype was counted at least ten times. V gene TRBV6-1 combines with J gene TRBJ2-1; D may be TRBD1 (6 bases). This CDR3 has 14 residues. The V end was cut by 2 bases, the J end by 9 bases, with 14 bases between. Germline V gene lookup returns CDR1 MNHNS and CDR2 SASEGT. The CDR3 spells CASSELGQRFEQFF. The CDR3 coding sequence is TGTGCCAGCAGTGAACTTGGACAGAGGTTTGAGCAGTTCTTC.

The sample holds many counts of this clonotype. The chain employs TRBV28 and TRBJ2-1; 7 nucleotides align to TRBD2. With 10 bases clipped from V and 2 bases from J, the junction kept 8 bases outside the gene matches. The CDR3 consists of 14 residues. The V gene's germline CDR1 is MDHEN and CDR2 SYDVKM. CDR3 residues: CATRREFTYNEQFF. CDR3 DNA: TGTGCCACTAGGCGGGAGTTTACCTACAATGAGCAGTTCTTC.

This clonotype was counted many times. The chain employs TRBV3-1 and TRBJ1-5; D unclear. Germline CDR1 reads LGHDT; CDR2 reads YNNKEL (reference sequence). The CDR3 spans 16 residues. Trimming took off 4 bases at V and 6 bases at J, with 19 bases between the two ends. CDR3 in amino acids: CASSPSLSLGSQPQHF. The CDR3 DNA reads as TGTGCCAGCAGCCCCAGCCTCTCCCTTGGGAGTCAGCCCCAGCATTTT.

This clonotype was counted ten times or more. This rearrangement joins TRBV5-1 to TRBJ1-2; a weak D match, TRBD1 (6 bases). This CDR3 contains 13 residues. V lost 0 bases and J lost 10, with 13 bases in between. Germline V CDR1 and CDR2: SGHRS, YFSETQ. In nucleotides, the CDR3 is TGCGCCAGCAGCTTGGCCGTCAGGGGAGACTACACCTTC. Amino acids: CASSLAVRGDYTF. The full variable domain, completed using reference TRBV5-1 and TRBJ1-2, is KAGVTQTPRYLIKTRGQQVTLSCSPISGHRSVSWYQQTPGQGLQFLFEYFSETQRNKGNFPGRFSGRQFSNSRSEMNVSTLELGDSALYLCASSLAVRGDYTFGSGTRLTVV.

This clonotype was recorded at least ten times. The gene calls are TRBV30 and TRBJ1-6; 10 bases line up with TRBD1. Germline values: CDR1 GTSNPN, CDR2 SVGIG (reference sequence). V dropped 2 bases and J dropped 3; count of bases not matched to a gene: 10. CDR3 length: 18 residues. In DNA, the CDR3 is TGTGCCTGGAGTAGACCGGGACAGGGGCAACTCTATAATTCACCCCTCCACTTT. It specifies CAWSRPGQGQLYNSPLHF.

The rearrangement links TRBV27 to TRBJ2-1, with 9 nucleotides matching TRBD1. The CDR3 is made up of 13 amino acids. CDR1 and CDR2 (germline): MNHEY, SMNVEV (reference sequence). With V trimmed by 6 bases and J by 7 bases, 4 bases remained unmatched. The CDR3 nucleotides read TGTGCCAGCAGGCCCGGGACAGGGAATGAGCAGTTCTTC. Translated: CASRPGTGNEQFF.

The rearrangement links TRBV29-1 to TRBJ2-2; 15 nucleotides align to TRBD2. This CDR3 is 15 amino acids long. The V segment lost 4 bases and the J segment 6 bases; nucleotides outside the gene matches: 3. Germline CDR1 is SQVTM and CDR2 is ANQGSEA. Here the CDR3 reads CSVAGLAGGAGELFF. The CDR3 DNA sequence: TGCAGCGTTGCCGGACTAGCGGGAGGGGCCGGGGAGCTGTTTTTT.

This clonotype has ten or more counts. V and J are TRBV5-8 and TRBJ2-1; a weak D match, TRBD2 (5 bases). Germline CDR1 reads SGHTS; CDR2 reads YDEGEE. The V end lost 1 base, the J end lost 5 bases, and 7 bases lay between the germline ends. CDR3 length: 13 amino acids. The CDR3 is CASSLRENNEQFF. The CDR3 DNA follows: TGTGCCAGCAGCTTGCGGGAAAACAATGAGCAGTTCTTC.

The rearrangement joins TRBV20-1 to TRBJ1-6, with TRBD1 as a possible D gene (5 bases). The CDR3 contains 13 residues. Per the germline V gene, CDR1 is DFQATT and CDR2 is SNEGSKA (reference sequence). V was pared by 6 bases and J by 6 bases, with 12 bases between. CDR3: CSARQLTNSPLHF. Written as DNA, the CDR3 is TGCAGTGCGAGACAGTTAACTAATTCACCCCTCCACTTT.

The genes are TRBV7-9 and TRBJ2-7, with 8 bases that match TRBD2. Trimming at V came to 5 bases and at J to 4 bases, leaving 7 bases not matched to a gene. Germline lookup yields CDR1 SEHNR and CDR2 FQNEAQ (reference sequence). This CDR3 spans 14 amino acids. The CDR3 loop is CASSPRTSQYEQYF. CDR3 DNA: TGTGCCAGCAGCCCCCGGACTAGCCAGTACGAGCAGTACTTC.

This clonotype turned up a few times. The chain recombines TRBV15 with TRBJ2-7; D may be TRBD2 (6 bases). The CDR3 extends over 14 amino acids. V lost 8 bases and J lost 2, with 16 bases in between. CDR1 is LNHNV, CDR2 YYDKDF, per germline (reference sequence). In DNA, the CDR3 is TGTGCCACCTCCCGGGGCGGGAAACCCTACGAGCAGTACTTC. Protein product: CATSRGGKPYEQYF.

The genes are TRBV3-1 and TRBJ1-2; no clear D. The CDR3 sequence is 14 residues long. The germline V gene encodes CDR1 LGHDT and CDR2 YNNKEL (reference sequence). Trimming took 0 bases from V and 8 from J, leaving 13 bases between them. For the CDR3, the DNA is TGTGCCAGCAGCCAAGATCTGGTGCCCCGGGGCTACACCTTC. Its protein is CASSQDLVPRGYTF. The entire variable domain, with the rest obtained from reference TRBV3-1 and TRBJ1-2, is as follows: DTAVSQTPKYLVTQMGNDKSIKCEQNLGHDTMYWYKQDSKKFLKIMFSYNNKELIINETVPNRFSPKSPDKAHLNLHINSLELGDSAVYFCASSQDLVPRGYTFGSGTRLTVV.